A selection of T cell receptor beta chains follows, all from one sample in a study of cytomegalovirus exposure and HLA in healthy donors. Profiling relied on immunoSEQ multiplex PCR, and the TCRdb table lists in-frame clones only, not all of them. The sample records some 120,000 clones, about 79% being singletons. Source material: PBMCs. The receptors here all came from a woman aged 18-35 years in good health and CMV-seropositive. CDR3s include the opening cysteine and the closing phenylalanine or tryptophan. D genes are given only for firm matches. Clone size is given for some rows only: seen once, a few or many times, or a class if the clone is expanded.

>14|TRBD2|TRBV19|TRBJ2-3|-
TGTGCAAGTACTAGCGGGAGATCTACAGATACGCAGTATTTT
CASTSGRSTDTQYF
>12|-|TRBV30|TRBJ1-1|-
TGTGCCTGGGGCATGCCATACACTGAAGCTTTCTTT
CAWGMPYTEAFF
>10|-|TRBV20-1|TRBJ2-1|-
TGCAGTGTACAATACAATGAGCAGTTCTTC
CSVQYNEQFF
>14|-|TRBV19|TRBJ1-4|-
TGTGCCAGTAGTCCTCGACCGCGAGGTGAAAAACTGTTTTTT
CASSPRPRGEKLFF
>16|TRBD1|TRBV4-1|TRBJ1-2|-
TGCGCCAGCAGCCAGGGACAGTCACCGACGAACTATGGCTACACCTTC
CASSQGQSPTNYGYTF
>16|-|TRBV6-5|TRBJ2-3|few
TGTGCCAGCAGTTCCTTAGGGGTCAGGGGAGCAGATACGCAGTATTTT
CASSSLGVRGADTQYF
>14|-|TRBV29-1|TRBJ2-2|once
TGCAGCGCCTCGGACCCAGGGGTGGGCGGGGAGCTGTTTTTT
CSASDPGVGGELFF
>14|TRBD1|TRBV5-6|TRBJ2-7|-
TGTGCCAGCAGCTTGGCCGGGACAGGCTACGAGCAGTACTTC
CASSLAGTGYEQYF
>13|TRBD1|TRBV27|TRBJ1-2|few
TGTGCCAGCAGCCCAGGACAGGGTTATGGCTACACCTTC
CASSPGQGYGYTF
>15|TRBD2|TRBV4-1|TRBJ2-1|-
TGCGCCAGCAGCCAAGATGGCCTAGCGGGCAATGAGCAGTTCTTC
CASSQDGLAGNEQFF
>14|-|TRBV28|TRBJ2-5|once
TGTGCCAGCAGTTCCCTAGGGGTTGAAGAGACCCAGTACTTC
CASSSLGVEETQYF
>13|-|TRBV5-4|TRBJ2-5|-
TGTGCCAGCAGCTTCCGGGGCCAAGAGACCCAGTACTTC
CASSFRGQETQYF
>12|-|TRBV28|TRBJ1-6|-
TGTGCCAGCAGTCTAATACTCTCCCCCCTCCACTTT
CASSLILSPLHF
>17|-|TRBV4-1|TRBJ2-1|-
TGCGCCAGCAGCCAAGATCCTGACGGGAGTCACCGGAATGAGCAGTTCTTC
CASSQDPDGSHRNEQFF
>13|-|TRBV6-5|TRBJ2-3|-
TGTGCCAGCAGTGCACGGCGGGCAGATACGCAGTATTTT
CASSARRADTQYF
>16|TRBD2|TRBV28|TRBJ2-1|-
TGTGCCAGCAGTTTACTGACCAGCGGGGACTACAATGAGCAGTTCTTC
CASSLLTSGDYNEQFF
>15|-|TRBV7-8|TRBJ1-2|few
TGTGCCAGCAGCCGCGCACGGACAGCAGGATATGGCTACACCTTC
CASSRARTAGYGYTF
>14|-|TRBV9|TRBJ2-1|-
TGTGCCAGCAGCGTAGCGGGAGGGGGCTTGGAGCAGTTCTTC
CASSVAGGGLEQFF
>12|-|TRBV28|TRBJ1-2|-
TGTGCCAGCAGTGGGGCAGGCTTTGGCTACACCTTC
CASSGAGFGYTF
>14|TRBD1|TRBV5-1|TRBJ1-2|-
TGCGCCAGCAGCTTGGCAGGGGGCGACTATGGCTACACCTTC
CASSLAGGDYGYTF
>14|TRBD1|TRBV10-2|TRBJ2-7|-
TGCGCCAGCAGCCAGACAGGGGGCAGGTACGAGCAGTACTTC
CASSQTGGRYEQYF
>15|TRBD1|TRBV28|TRBJ1-4|-
TGTGCCAGCAGTGGACAGGACACAACTAATGAAAAACTGTTTTTT
CASSGQDTTNEKLFF
>13|TRBD1|TRBV4-1|TRBJ2-7|-
TGCGCCAGCAGCCTGACAGGGGACTACGAGCAGTACTTC
CASSLTGDYEQYF
>14|TRBD2|TRBV5-4|TRBJ2-5|-
TGTGCCAGCAGCCTGAGGGCGGGAGAAGAGACCCAGTACTTC
CASSLRAGEETQYF
>15|TRBD1|TRBV4-1|TRBJ1-2|few
TGCGCCAGCAGCCAACCTCGACAGGGTACCTATGGCTACACCTTC
CASSQPRQGTYGYTF
>17|TRBD1|TRBV5-1|TRBJ2-6|-
TGCGCCAGCAGCTGGTGGGACAGGGCTGCTGGGGCCAACGTCCTGACTTTC
CASSWWDRAAGANVLTF
>17|TRBD2|TRBV7-2|TRBJ2-1|-
TGTGCCAGCAGCTTACATTCCGGACTAGCGGGATCGAATGAGCAGTTCTTC
CASSLHSGLAGSNEQFF
>16|TRBD1|TRBV7-2|TRBJ2-7|-
TGTGCCAGCAGCCCCCCCAAAGGCAGGGGGCCCTACGAGCAGTACTTC
CASSPPKGRGPYEQYF
>18|TRBD1|TRBV13|TRBJ2-4|once
TGTGCCAGCAGCTTATTGGGGGCCGGGACAGGGGTCGGGGGCATTCAGTACTTC
CASSLLGAGTGVGGIQYF
>15|-|TRBV2|TRBJ1-2|-
TGTGCCAGCAGTGGAATCGGGTTCCTTAACTATGGCTACACCTTC
CASSGIGFLNYGYTF
>15|TRBD2|TRBV6-5|TRBJ2-7|-
TGTGCCAGCAGTAGAGACACGGGCGCGGGGGGGGAGCAGTACTTC
CASSRDTGAGGEQYF